This TCR beta chain was obtained from a study of spatial heterogeneity in lung cancer. As concerns this clonotype: Its antigen is undetermined.

Each TCR cDNA molecule bore a unique molecular identifier. TCRdb re-derived calls from the 5' RACE reads in MiXCR, one entry per CDR3 protein. The data hold about 28,000 distinct CDR3 sequences, with 8.4% observed a single time. Study outcomes and limitations: Follow-up blood showed ubiquitous expanded tumor TCRs less than blood at resection did.

Germline CDR1 MNHNS, CDR2 SASEGT. V shed 7 bases and J shed 5 bases, with 20 bases lying between them. CDR3 length: 16 residues. The time point denotes: sample taken at primary tumor resection. Material for sequencing was whole RNA from tumor, nontumor lung or frozen PBMC, left unsorted. The rearrangement uses TRBV6-1 and TRBJ2-2; D possibly corresponds to TRBD2 (6 bases). Source: PBMCs, taken at surgery. This TCR was sampled from a female donor with early-stage non-small cell lung cancer. The CDR3 reads CASTEVGTRRTGELFF. The CDR3 DNA sequence: TGTGCCAGCACCGAAGTCGGGACTCGTAGGACCGGGGAGCTGTTTTTT.